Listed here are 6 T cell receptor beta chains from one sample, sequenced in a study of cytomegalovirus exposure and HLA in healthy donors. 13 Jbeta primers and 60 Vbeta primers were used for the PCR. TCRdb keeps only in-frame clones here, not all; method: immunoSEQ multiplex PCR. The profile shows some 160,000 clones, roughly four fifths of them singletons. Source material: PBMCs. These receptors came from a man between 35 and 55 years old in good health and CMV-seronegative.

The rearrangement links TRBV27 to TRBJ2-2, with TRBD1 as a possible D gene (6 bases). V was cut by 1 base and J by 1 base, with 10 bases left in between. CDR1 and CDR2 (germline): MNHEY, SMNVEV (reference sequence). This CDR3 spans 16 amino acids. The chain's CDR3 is CASSLFVTGNTGELFF. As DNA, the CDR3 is TGTGCCAGCAGTTTATTCGTGACAGGGAACACCGGGGAGCTGTTTTTT.

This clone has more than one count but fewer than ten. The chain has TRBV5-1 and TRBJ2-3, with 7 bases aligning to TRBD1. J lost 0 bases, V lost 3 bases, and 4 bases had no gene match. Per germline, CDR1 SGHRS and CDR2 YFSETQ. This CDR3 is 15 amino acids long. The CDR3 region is CASSSGQPSTDTQYF. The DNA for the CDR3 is TGCGCCAGCAGCTCGGGACAGCCGAGCACAGATACGCAGTATTTT.

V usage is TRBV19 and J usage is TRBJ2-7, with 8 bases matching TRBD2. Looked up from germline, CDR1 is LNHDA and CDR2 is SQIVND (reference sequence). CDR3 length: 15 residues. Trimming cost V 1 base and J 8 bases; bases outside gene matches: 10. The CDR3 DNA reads TGTGCCAGTAGTATAGGAGCGGGAGAAGAAATCAAGCAGTACTTC. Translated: CASSIGAGEEIKQYF.

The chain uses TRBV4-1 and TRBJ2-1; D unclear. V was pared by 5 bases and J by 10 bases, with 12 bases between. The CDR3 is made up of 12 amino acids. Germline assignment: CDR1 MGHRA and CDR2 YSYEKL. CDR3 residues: CASSKILEEQFF. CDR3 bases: TGCGCCAGCAGCAAAATCCTGGAGGAGCAGTTCTTC.

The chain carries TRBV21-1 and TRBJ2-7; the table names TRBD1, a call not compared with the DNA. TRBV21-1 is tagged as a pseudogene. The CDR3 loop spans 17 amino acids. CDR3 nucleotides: TGTGCCAGCTCCCCTACGGATCGGACAGGGAGACGGAGCGAGCAGTACGTC. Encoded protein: CASSPTDRTGRRSEQYV.

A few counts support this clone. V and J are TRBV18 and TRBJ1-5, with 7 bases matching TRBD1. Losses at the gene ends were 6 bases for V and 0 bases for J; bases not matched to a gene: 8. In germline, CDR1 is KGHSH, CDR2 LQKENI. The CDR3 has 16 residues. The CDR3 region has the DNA TGTGCCAGCTCCCTTGGACAGGTTCTTAGCAATCAGCCCCAGCATTTT. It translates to CASSLGQVLSNQPQHF.